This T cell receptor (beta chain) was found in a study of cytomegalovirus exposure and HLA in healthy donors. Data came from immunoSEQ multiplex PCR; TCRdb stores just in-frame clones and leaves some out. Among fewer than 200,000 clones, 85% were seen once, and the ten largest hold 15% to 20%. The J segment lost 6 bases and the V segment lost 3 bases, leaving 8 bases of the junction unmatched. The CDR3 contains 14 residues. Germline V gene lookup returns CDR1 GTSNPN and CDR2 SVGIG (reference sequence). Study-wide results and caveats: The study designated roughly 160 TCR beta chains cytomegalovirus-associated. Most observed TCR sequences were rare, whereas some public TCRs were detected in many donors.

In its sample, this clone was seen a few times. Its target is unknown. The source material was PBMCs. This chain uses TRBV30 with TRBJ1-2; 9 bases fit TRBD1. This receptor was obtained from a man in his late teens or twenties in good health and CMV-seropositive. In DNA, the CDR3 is TGTGCCTGGAGGTCCCGTGACAGGGGGAATGGCTACACCTTC. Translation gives CAWRSRDRGNGYTF.